The 2 T cell receptor beta chains presented below share a single source sample, sequenced in a study of chemoradiotherapy in HPV16-positive cancers. The table came from immunoSEQ multiplex PCR; TCRdb's copy has only in-frame clones and leaves some out. Here the sample spans approximately 13,000 clones, roughly 84% being singletons. The material sequenced was blood, taken from a patient who underwent chemoradiotherapy. The receptors were sampled from a human donor with HPV-associated anogenital cancer.

This chain connects TRBV2 to TRBJ1-1; the D is unclear. Germline V gene lookup returns CDR1 SNHLY and CDR2 FYNNEI. The CDR3 totals 13 residues. Deletions cut 7 bases from V and 1 base from J, with 10 bases between. CDR3 coding DNA: TGTGCCAGCACCCGGTCCCCGAACACTGAAGCTTTCTTT. This codes for CASTRSPNTEAFF.

The rearrangement uses TRBV9 and TRBJ2-2; D is unresolved. CDR3 length equals 13 residues. V was clipped by 0 bases and J by 7 bases, with 7 bases between them. From germline, CDR1 is SGDLS and CDR2 YYNGEE. The CDR3 loop is CASSVDMGGELFF. CDR3 nucleotides: TGTGCCAGCAGCGTAGATATGGGCGGGGAGCTGTTTTTT.